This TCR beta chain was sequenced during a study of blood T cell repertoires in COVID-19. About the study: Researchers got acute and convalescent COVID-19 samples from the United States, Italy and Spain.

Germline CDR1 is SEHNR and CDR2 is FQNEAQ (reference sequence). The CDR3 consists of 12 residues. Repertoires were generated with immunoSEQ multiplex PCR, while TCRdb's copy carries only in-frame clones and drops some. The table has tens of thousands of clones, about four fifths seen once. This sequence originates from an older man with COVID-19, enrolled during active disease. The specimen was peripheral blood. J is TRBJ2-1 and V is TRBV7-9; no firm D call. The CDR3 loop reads CGILVTYNEQFF. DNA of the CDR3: TGTGGGATTCTAGTGACCTACAATGAGCAGTTCTTC.